What follows is one T cell receptor beta chain and its context. Losses at the gene ends were 7 bases for V and 4 bases for J; bases not matched to a gene: 3. The CDR3 spans 13 residues. The germline CDR1 and CDR2 sequences are LNHDA and SQIVND (reference sequence). The data stem from a study of blood T cell repertoires in COVID-19. Study as a whole: Material from acute and convalescent COVID-19 was sourced from the United States, Italy and Spain.

The authors' processing: Amplification with reference gene primers provided the estimates of nucleated cell counts. The protocol was immunoSEQ multiplex PCR, while the TCRdb copy is restricted to in-frame clones and leaves out a portion. That table supplies the V and J calls and clone size; D and trimming were determined from the DNA. The sample consists of fewer than 120,000 clones, around four fifths of them appearing once. The rearrangement links TRBV19 to TRBJ2-2; 7 positions match TRBD2. This TCR derives from a woman aged 60-75 years with acute or convalescent COVID-19. Sequenced input: peripheral blood. This CDR3 is CASIGGGTGELFF. The CDR3 DNA sequence: TGTGCCAGTATTGGCGGGGGCACCGGGGAGCTGTTTTTT.